The 15 T cell receptor beta chains below all came from one sample that was sequenced in a study. Adaptor-ligated barcode primers were used to amplify TRBV12-4/TRBJ1-2 clonotypes. In TCRdb, the multiplex PCR reads were re-called with MiXCR into one record per CDR3 protein. Counted here are around 460 distinct CDR3 sequences, under 20% occurring once; the ten biggest clones make up more than 30%. The specimen sequenced was naive CD4+ T cells sorted from blood. As to subset: naive CD4+ T cells, CD4+CD45RA+CD25-. The receptors were sampled from a female donor with breast cancer.

The table lists this clonotype with a few counts. This rearrangement joins TRBV12-3 or TRBV12-4 to TRBJ1-2; D ambiguous. There are 13 residues in the CDR3. The germline V and J ends were trimmed by 0 bases and 7 bases, with 9 bases remaining between them. DNA of the CDR3: TGTGCCAGCAGTTTAGCGCAAGGGTTTGGCTACACCTTC. Protein: CASSLAQGFGYTF.

This clonotype has only a few counts. This rearrangement joins TRBV12-3 or TRBV12-4 to TRBJ1-2; a possible D gene is TRBD1 (6 bases). Trimming removed 1 base at V and 5 bases at J, with 11 bases between. CDR3 size: 14 residues. The CDR3 here is CASSLEGHRYGYTF. The CDR3, as DNA: TGTGCCAGCAGTTTAGAGGGACACCGGTATGGCTACACCTTC.

This clonotype was counted once. The chain recombines TRBV12-3 or TRBV12-4 with TRBJ1-2, with D perhaps matching TRBD1 (5 bases). This CDR3 is built from 14 residues. The ends were cut back, 5 bases at V and 8 bases at J, with 18 bases in the middle. The CDR3 spells CASSRSSGSYGYTF. The CDR3 DNA sequence: TGTGCCAGCAGTCGAAGTTCAGGGAGTTACGGCTACACCTTC.

This clonotype has a handful of counts. This sequence joins TRBV12-3 or TRBV12-4 and TRBJ1-2; D unresolved. CDR3 length: 13 residues. The V gene lost 6 bases and the J gene lost 6 bases, with 14 bases spanning the gap. The DNA of the CDR3 is TGTGCCAGCAGCTCCCGTCTGTCAGATGGCTACACCTTC. Translating it yields CASSSRLSDGYTF.

This clonotype was picked up a small number of times. The J gene is TRBJ1-2, the V gene TRBV12-3 or TRBV12-4; D gene uncertain. The CDR3 loop spans 13 amino acids. The V and J ends lost 3 bases and 4 bases respectively, with 9 bases between them. For the CDR3, the DNA is TGTGCCAGCAGTTTCGGTCGCTTCTATGGCTACACCTTC. Translation gives CASSFGRFYGYTF.

This clonotype appeared a single time. The chain has TRBV12-3 or TRBV12-4 and TRBJ1-2; 7 bases agree with TRBD1. This CDR3 has 15 amino acids. J lost 4 bases, V lost 3 bases, and 8 bases had no gene match. The CDR3 DNA sequence: TGTGCCAGCAGTTTTGGAGACAGGGTCTCCTATGGCTACACCTTC. This gives the protein CASSFGDRVSYGYTF.

This clonotype was seen repeatedly, ten times or more. The chain joins TRBV12-3 or TRBV12-4 to TRBJ1-2; D ambiguous. V lost 3 bases and J 5 bases, leaving 7 bases between the germline ends. This CDR3 is 12 amino acids long. The CDR3 nucleotides are TGTGCCAGCAGTTTCCCTTCGTATGGCTACACCTTC. Its translation: CASSFPSYGYTF.

The chain links TRBV12-3 or TRBV12-4 to TRBJ1-2; D gene uncertain. V was trimmed by 0 bases and J by 6 bases, leaving 14 bases between them. CDR3 length: 15 amino acids. The CDR3 DNA reads as TGTGCCAGCAGTTTAGCATTCCACGGAAGAGATGGCTACACCTTC. This translates into CASSLAFHGRDGYTF.

This clonotype was counted between two and nine times. In DNA, the CDR3 is TGTGCCAGCAGTTCGGACGTTCTGATAGGCTACACCTTC. As protein: CASSSDVLIGYTF. The rearrangement links TRBV12-3 or TRBV12-4 to TRBJ1-2, with D unclear. V was pared by 4 bases and J by 8 bases, with 14 bases between. CDR3 length: 13 residues.

This clonotype qualifies as large. The J gene is TRBJ1-2, the V gene TRBV12-3 or TRBV12-4; 7 bases map to TRBD1. The junction had 7 bases not matched to a gene; V was cut back by 4 bases and J by 8 bases. This CDR3 region has 13 residues. The CDR3 DNA reads TGTGCCAGCAGTTCGGGACAGCTGTCGGGCTACACCTTC. Translating it yields CASSSGQLSGYTF.

Here the CDR3 DNA reads TGTGCCAGCAGTTCCGCCGATGGCTACACCTTC. Residues: CASSSADGYTF. The chain joins TRBV12-3 or TRBV12-4 to TRBJ1-2; no clear D. Trimming removed 4 bases from V and 6 bases from J, with 6 bases in between. The CDR3 runs 11 residues.

By share of the sample, this clonotype is large. The genes are TRBV12-3 or TRBV12-4 and TRBJ1-2; D ambiguous. V lost 6 bases to trimming and J lost 0 bases, with 20 bases between them. The CDR3 loop spans 17 amino acids. CDR3 loop: CASSSYGRPGTNYGYTF. CDR3 DNA sequence: TGTGCCAGCAGCAGCTATGGACGGCCGGGTACTAACTATGGCTACACCTTC.

The V call is TRBV12-3 or TRBV12-4, the J call TRBJ1-2; TRBD1 aligns across 7 bases. This CDR3 has 13 residues. With 5 bases clipped from V and 8 bases from J, the junction kept 8 bases outside the gene matches. The CDR3 coding sequence is TGTGCCAGCAGTCGGGACAGACCTACCGGCTACACCTTC. The encoded protein is CASSRDRPTGYTF.

This clonotype is classed as large. The J gene is TRBJ1-2, the V gene TRBV12-3 or TRBV12-4, with unresolved D. The CDR3 contains 14 residues. V gave up 6 bases and J gave up 3 bases, with 14 bases separating them. The CDR3 DNA follows: TGTGCCAGCAGCCATTCCCGACTTCACTATGGCTACACCTTC. This codes for CASSHSRLHYGYTF.

The chain links TRBV12-3 or TRBV12-4 to TRBJ1-2, with D hard to call. CDR3 length: 11 amino acids. Between the trimmed V and J ends, which lost 8 bases and 4 bases, there was a span of 8 bases. The CDR3 loop is CASSYRYGYTF. The CDR3 nucleotides read TGTGCCAGCTCATACCGCTATGGCTACACCTTC.